These 18 T cell receptor beta chains came from one sample sequenced in a study of tissue T cells after allogeneic stem cell transplantation. TCRdb's table, derived via immunoSEQ multiplex PCR, lists solely in-frame clones and lacks some. The table includes around 10,000 clones, roughly two fifths detected once. Regarding time point: mouse harvest day 7 after allogeneic transplant. The graft held 10^6 splenic CD5+ T cells and 10^7 T-cell-depleted bone marrow cells. The sample comprised skin. Receptors originate from a female BALB/c mouse given C57BL/6 T cells with graft-versus-host disease after an allogeneic hematopoietic cell transplant.

Note on this clone: The listed genes are named as in mouse. The read ends 1 residue before the CDR3 terminus; that terminus is restored from the germline J gene. The rearrangement links TRBV13-3 to TRBJ2-1; D not certain. CDR1 is NNHDY, CDR2 SYVADS, per germline. V gave up 9 bases and J gave up 0 bases, with 7 bases separating them. CDR3 size: 12 residues. CDR3 DNA (partial): TGTGCCACTAGATATAACTATGCTGAGCAGTTC. Its translation: CATRYNYAEQF. The complete CDR3 sequence is CATRYNYAEQFF.

This clone is a singleton in its sample. The listed genes are named as in mouse. The read comes to an end 1 residue before the CDR3 does, leaving the germline J gene to fill in the end. The genes are TRBV14 and TRBJ2-2; unclear D gene. CDR1 is SGHDT, CDR2 FRDEAV, per germline. With 1 base removed from V and 1 base from J, the gap between germline ends came to 2 bases. The CDR3 contains 13 residues. The part of the CDR3 DNA that was read is TGTGCCAGCAGTTTCGGAAACACCGGGCAGCTCTAC. The encoded protein is CASSFGNTGQLY. The CDR3 in its entirety is CASSFGNTGQLYF. Together with reference TRBV14 and TRBJ2-2, the CDR3 gives the full variable domain: EAGVTQSPRYAVLQEGQAVSFWCDPISGHDTLYWYQQPRDQGPQLLVYFRDEAVIDNSQLPSDRFSAVRPKGTNSTLKIQSAKQGDTATYLCASSFGNTGQLYFGEGSKLTVL.

This clone was picked up one time. Gene names are the mouse ones. From the germline J gene comes the end of the CDR3, since the read stops 1 residue before it. The gene calls are TRBV3 and TRBJ2-5, with D possibly TRBD2 on 6 matching bases. This CDR3 is built from 14 residues. Germline CDR1 SNHLY, CDR2 FYNGKV (reference sequence). Trimming removed 5 bases at V and 2 bases at J, with 11 bases between. CDR3 region: CASSPWGFQDTQYF. The sequenced CDR3 bases are TGTGCCAGCAGCCCCTGGGGCTTCCAAGACACCCAGTAC.

This clone was counted a few times. The listed genes are named as in mouse. Read data end 1 residue before the CDR3 end; the end is taken from the germline J gene. The chain is built from TRBV12-1 and TRBJ2-5; possibly TRBD2 for D (6 bases). Germline assignment: CDR1 SGHSN and CDR2 HYEKVE. CDR3 length equals 14 residues. With 0 bases removed from V and 3 bases from J, the gap between germline ends came to 9 bases. The part of the CDR3 DNA that was read is TGTGCCAGCTCTCTCACGGGGGGACAAGACACCCAGTAC. Translating it yields CASSLTGGQDTQY. The complete CDR3 protein is CASSLTGGQDTQYF.

With regard to this clone: The germline and genes are mouse ones. The CDR3 end falls 1 residue outside the read, so it is completed with the germline J gene. This chain uses TRBV3 with TRBJ2-7; 10 bases fit TRBD1. This CDR3 comprises 13 residues. V dropped 4 bases and J dropped 6; count of bases not matched to a gene: 3. Germline V gene data show CDR1 as SNHLY and CDR2 as FYNGKV (reference sequence). The CDR3 bases that were read are TGTGCCAGCAGCTCGGGACAGGGGATTGAACAGTAC. Its translation: CASSSGQGIEQY. The whole CDR3 is CASSSGQGIEQYF.

Points on this clone: Gene names are mouse gene names. The CDR3 end lies 1 residue beyond the end of the read and is filled in from the germline J gene. Other DNA sequences in the same sample also yield this CDR3. The chain employs TRBV26 and TRBJ2-5; the D is unclear. Per the germline V gene, CDR1 is KGHPV and CDR2 is FQNQEV (reference sequence). The CDR3 sequence is 14 residues long. Trimming pared 2 bases from V and 0 bases from J, leaving 6 bases between. CDR3 sequence: CASSLMVNQDTQYF. The CDR3 bases that were read are TGTGCCAGCAGTCTGATGGTTAACCAAGACACCCAGTAC.

In regard to this clone: The genes and germline here are from mouse. The CDR3 end lies 1 residue beyond the end of the read and is filled in from the germline J gene. The chain is built from TRBV1 and TRBJ2-2; perhaps TRBD1 as D (6 bases). V dropped 3 bases and J dropped 1 base, with 9 bases sitting between them. Germline values: CDR1 NSQYPW, CDR2 LRSPGD (reference sequence). This CDR3 has 15 amino acids. CDR3 bases read: TGCACCTGCAGTGCCCGGGACAAAAACACCGGGCAGCTCTAC. Protein: CTCSARDKNTGQLY. The entire CDR3 sequence reads CTCSARDKNTGQLYF.

A word on this clone: Mouse germline and gene names are used. The CDR3 end falls 1 residue outside the read, so it is completed with the germline J gene. The chain has TRBV20 and TRBJ2-7; TRBD2 matches 10 bases. The germline gives CDR1 GFQATS, CDR2 STVNSAI. V trimming: 0 bases; J trimming: 2 bases; junction bases outside the gene matches: 1. CDR3 length: 14 residues. The sequenced CDR3 bases are TGTGGTGCTAGGGACTGGGGGGGCGCCTATGAACAGTAC. It is translated as CGARDWGGAYEQY. The entire CDR3 reads CGARDWGGAYEQYF.

This clone is medium-sized. These gene names are mouse names. The CDR3 end lies 1 residue beyond the end of the read and is filled in from the germline J gene. This sequence joins TRBV13-2 and TRBJ2-1, with 7 nucleotides matching TRBD2. The CDR3 is made up of 14 amino acids. Looked up from germline, CDR1 is NNHNN and CDR2 is SYGAGS (reference sequence). V shed 0 bases and J 3 bases; nucleotides not matched to a gene: 0. The sequenced part of the CDR3 DNA is TGTGCCAGCGGTGATGGACTGGGCTATGCTGAGCAGTTC. Amino acid sequence: CASGDGLGYAEQF. The whole CDR3 reads CASGDGLGYAEQFF.

A remark on this clone: These gene names are mouse names. The CDR3 end lies 1 residue beyond the end of the read and is filled in from the germline J gene. J is TRBJ1-4 and V is TRBV26; 8 bases match TRBD1. Germline V gene lookup returns CDR1 KGHPV and CDR2 FQNQEV (reference sequence). The CDR3 totals 15 residues. Trimming removed 4 bases from V and 3 bases from J; junction bases left unmatched: 4. CDR3 protein: CASSPRQGTNERLFF. The CDR3 bases that were read are TGTGCCAGCAGTCCCCGACAGGGGACCAACGAAAGATTATTT.

Remarks on this clone: Gene names refer to mouse genes. The read falls 1 residue short of the CDR3 end, and the missing part is taken from the germline J gene. The V gene is TRBV3, the J gene TRBJ2-2; either TRBD1 or TRBD2 may fit D (5 bases each). Trimming pared 2 bases from V and 0 bases from J, leaving 10 bases between. Germline CDR1 reads SNHLY; CDR2 reads FYNGKV (reference sequence). This CDR3 has 16 amino acids. The CDR3: CASSLYGGANTGQLYF. The part of the CDR3 DNA that was read is TGTGCCAGCAGCTTATACGGGGGAGCAAACACCGGGCAGCTCTAC.

This clone ranks as medium-sized (0.01 to 0.1%). Gene names and germline match the mouse. The CDR3 goes on 1 residue after the read ends, and that part is filled in from the germline J gene. The chain carries TRBV2 and TRBJ1-3; D is uncertain. V lost 0 bases to trimming and J lost 2 bases, with 2 bases between them. The CDR3 extends over 13 amino acids. Germline CDR1 is LGHNA and CDR2 is YSYQKL. The CDR3 loop is CASSQDAGNTLYF. CDR3 DNA (partial): TGTGCCAGCAGCCAAGATGCTGGAAATACGCTCTAT.

The sample holds a few counts of this clone. Gene names and germline refer to mouse. The read ends 1 residue early relative to the CDR3; the germline J gene fills the gap. The chain uses TRBV26 and TRBJ1-1, with 8 bases aligning to TRBD1. The germline V gene encodes CDR1 KGHPV and CDR2 FQNQEV (reference sequence). There are 14 residues in the CDR3. Unmatched junction bases numbered 6, after V lost 4 bases and J lost 5 bases. This CDR3 reads CASSRGQGGTEVFF. The CDR3 bases that were read are TGTGCCAGCAGTCGCGGACAGGGAGGGACAGAAGTCTTC.

Points on this clone: Germline and genes: mouse. Read data end 1 residue before the CDR3 end; the end is taken from the germline J gene. V is TRBV26 and J is TRBJ1-4, with unresolved D. The V gene's germline CDR1 is KGHPV and CDR2 FQNQEV (reference sequence). The CDR3 has 13 amino acids. Trimming removed 3 bases at V and 3 bases at J, with 5 bases between. The CDR3 loop is CASSLSPNERLFF. The part of the CDR3 DNA that was read is TGTGCCAGCAGTCTCTCACCCAACGAAAGATTATTT.

This clone is deemed medium-sized. Gene names denote mouse genes. The read halts 1 residue ahead of the CDR3 end, with the missing end drawn from the germline J gene. The chain carries TRBV16 and TRBJ2-1; D is unresolved. The germline CDR1 and CDR2 sequences are SGHSA and FRNQAP. V dropped 3 bases and J dropped 8 bases, with 5 bases sitting between them. This CDR3 is built from 11 residues. CDR3 residues: CASSFDTEQFF. Incomplete CDR3 DNA: TGTGCAAGCAGCTTCGACACTGAGCAGTTC.

This clone came up a few times. Gene names refer to mouse genes. The missing CDR3 end, 1 residue past where the read stops, is filled in from the germline J gene. The rearrangement links TRBV4 to TRBJ2-5, with 9 bases identical to TRBD1. Germline CDR1 is LGHDT and CDR2 is YNNKQL (reference sequence). This CDR3 region has 13 residues. V gave up 5 bases and J gave up 8 bases; unmatched junction bases: 5. CDR3 sequence: CASSPDRGGTQYF. CDR3 DNA, as far as it was read: TGTGCCAGCAGCCCCGACAGGGGGGGCACCCAGTAC.

This clone is medium-sized in the sample. Mouse gene names and germline throughout. The read falls 1 residue short of the CDR3 end, and the missing part is taken from the germline J gene. The rearrangement uses TRBV12-1 and TRBJ2-3; tentatively, D is TRBD2 (5 bases). The CDR3 sequence is 14 residues long. V was clipped by 0 bases and J by 0 bases, with 6 bases between them. CDR1 is SGHSN and CDR2 is HYEKVE in the germline V gene. The covered CDR3 bases are TGTGCCAGCTCTCTCTGGGGAAGTGCAGAAACGCTGTAT. Protein sequence: CASSLWGSAETLY. The entire CDR3 reads CASSLWGSAETLYF.

Worth noting for this clone: The listed genes are named as in mouse. The missing CDR3 end, 1 residue past where the read stops, is filled in from the germline J gene. The V call is TRBV16, the J call TRBJ1-1; weak D call: TRBD1 (6 bases). From germline, CDR1 is SGHSA and CDR2 FRNQAP. This CDR3 spans 14 amino acids. Trimming removed 2 bases at V and 1 base at J, with 8 bases between. This CDR3 is CASSLWGANTEVFF. Incomplete CDR3 DNA: TGTGCAAGCAGCTTATGGGGGGCGAACACAGAAGTCTTC.